The T cell receptor (beta chain) described here comes from a study of shared clonotypes between healthy human individuals (dated by TCRdb to the early 2020s). For context, the study as a whole: The cohort included three men and a couple of women between 18 and 49 years of age. Libraries were prepared and TCR repertoires were sequenced by different laboratories using diverse techniques, in order to increase sequencing depth and limit assay-specific biases. To estimate repertoire size and how much clonotype sharing occurs between individuals, the study deeply sequenced the blood TCR repertoires of several healthy adults. Between about 0.94 and 8.9 billion PBMCs per donor were obtained by leukapheresis. For each donor, CD4 naive and CD4 memory were each run on three plates, CD8 naive on two plates, and CD8 memory on one plate. Overall study outcomes, separate from this receptor: Based on pairwise subsampling, the degree of clonotype sharing among donors was expected to be affected by sequencing depth. Incomplete sequencing was indicated by rarefaction of sorted-subset datasets, despite the large sequencing depth. Sampling was limited to blood, and TCR repertoires in tissue likely differ from TCR repertoires in blood. Higher generation probabilities were observed for clonotypes shared by all four sorted-subset donors than for non-shared clonotypes. Estimated clonotype richness was generally larger for naive than for memory subsets. Because the study included only a small number of donors, the genetic and exposure-history diversity represented was limited. About 5% of naive CD4, 3.5% of naive CD8, about 2.5% of memory CD4, and 0.4% of memory CD8 clonotypes were shared across a few donors.

CD8 naive samples were obtained by positive selection for CCR7 among CD45RO-negative cells, yielding a CD45RA+CCR7+ population from which TemRA cells were excluded. Donors were healthy HIV-negative adults with no recently reported acute infections or vaccinations. Only Caucasian adults living in Nashville, Tennessee, USA were represented among the donors. Blood was collected by leukapheresis, and PBMCs were isolated by Ficoll-Histopaque density gradient centrifugation and then cryopreserved in liquid nitrogen vapor phase. Analytical flow cytometry was used to check the purity and quantity of each magnetically sorted T cell population. Genomic DNA was isolated from each sorted fraction and quantified by UV absorbance on a Nanodrop 2000c. The CDR3 goes from the cysteine to the phenylalanine over 15 residues. The only DNA kept is the CDR3, 45 bases in frame from the first base. Relative to germline, V is 0 bases shorter and J is 3 bases shorter, with 11 bases between their ends.

Using the deep immunoSEQ assay, multiplex PCR amplified TCR CDR3 regions from genomic DNA. Extracted genomic DNA from each cell subset was spread evenly across all wells of several immunoSEQ 96-well plates, with each plate serving as a replicate. Each replicate PCR for sorted subsets received around 200 ng genomic DNA, equal to roughly 29,000 T cell genomes. Purified libraries were measured with a Qubit 3.0 fluorometer, size-checked on a Bioanalyzer 2100, and measured again with the KAPA Library Quantification kit. Every immunoSEQ 96-well plate was sequenced on a dedicated single-read 150-cycle Illumina NextSeq 550 flow cell. The study's processing was this. Because the immunoSEQ output held only junctional sequences and lacked quality scores, the filtering could not match the filtering applied to full-length reads. To assign V/J genes and CDR3, sequences were annotated against IMGT germline references using PyIR, a Python wrapper for IgBLAST v1.9. Any read was removed if the V/J assignment was weak (E-value above 1e-6), the CDR3 was missing, or the read contained stop codons, out-of-frame junctions, or ambiguous translated residues. V3J clonotypes were defined as sequences sharing the same inferred V gene, J gene, and CDR3 amino acid sequence. The percentage overlap between two repertoires was calculated by dividing the number of shared unique clonotypes by the size of the smaller repertoire. RTK rarefaction, the Chao1 estimator, and Recon v2.1 estimates of unobserved clonotypes were used to assess repertoire richness. OLGA was used to compute generation probabilities for all TCRbeta clonotypes that the gDNA method yielded from several donors. The table was pulled from immuneACCESS by TCRdb, which kept in-frame rearrangements only. Such tables lose some clones; where checked, under half of the loss comes from unresolved V genes, and the rest has no known cause. V and J calls and clone size come straight from that table; D and trimming were deduced from the DNA. For this sample there are roughly 810,000 clones; 90% to 98% appear just once. The top ten clones comprise less than 0.3% of the sample.

This clone was seen once. The antigen this receptor binds is unknown. Base qualities are not provided; no much larger clone lies one nucleotide away. The clonotype originates from a man aged 30 to 39 in good health. The sequencing sample was made of naive CD8+ T cells sorted from blood. The sample's cell subset or site label is to be understood as: CD45RA+CCR7+. The chain is made from TRBV23-1 and TRBJ1-1; the D gene identity is not certain. TRBV23-1 is assigned to the ORF class and has an uncertain function. The DNA is TGCGCCAGCAGTCAATCCGGGGAGAGGGACACTGAAGCTTTCTTT. This sequence encodes CASSQSGERDTEAFF.